Shown below are 8 T cell receptor beta chains from a single sample sequenced in a study of T cell responses to AZD1222 COVID-19 vaccine. Method: immunoSEQ multiplex PCR; TCRdb's copy keeps in-frame clones and lacks some. The sample yields 130,000 or so clones, about 85% seen once. Sequencing was performed on peripheral blood, taken 28 days after the second AZD1222 dose. These receptors were taken from an adult who received the AZD1222 COVID-19 vaccine.

The chain combines TRBV27 with TRBJ1-2, with TRBD1 matching 7 bases. The CDR3 is 13 amino acids. The germline V gene has CDR1 MNHEY and CDR2 SMNVEV (reference sequence). With 8 bases clipped from V and 8 bases from J, the junction kept 11 bases outside the gene matches. The CDR3: CASRRDSQLGYTF. The CDR3 coding sequence is TGTGCCAGCCGCCGGGACAGTCAGCTCGGCTACACCTTC.

J is TRBJ2-4 and V is TRBV30; 10 bases align to TRBD2. The V segment lost 0 bases and the J segment 0 bases; nucleotides outside the gene matches: 8. The CDR3 length is 18 residues. Germline V CDR1 and CDR2: GTSNPN, SVGIG (reference sequence). CDR3 DNA: TGTGCCTGGAGTGTAATAGCGGGGGGAGGACTAGCCAAAAACATTCAGTACTTC. Its protein product is CAWSVIAGGGLAKNIQYF.

The chain recombines TRBV19 with TRBJ1-1; D call uncertain. V was pared by 3 bases and J by 1 base, with 12 bases between. Germline V lookup: CDR1 LNHDA, CDR2 SQIVND (reference sequence). The CDR3 has 15 residues. CDR3 residues: CASSMKVRENTEAFF. The CDR3 DNA reads TGTGCCAGTAGTATGAAGGTCCGGGAGAACACTGAAGCTTTCTTT. The full variable domain, rest sourced from reference TRBV19 and TRBJ1-1, is DGGITQSPKYLFRKEGQNVTLSCEQNLNHDAMYWYRQDPGQGLRLIYYSQIVNDFQKGDIAEGYSVSREKKESFPLTVTSAQKNPTAFYLCASSMKVRENTEAFFGQGTRLTVV.

The chain uses TRBV19 and TRBJ2-2, with D possibly TRBD1 on 5 matching bases. The CDR3 runs 16 residues. Trimming cost V 3 bases and J 0 bases, with 11 bases left between them. Germline V gene lookup returns CDR1 LNHDA and CDR2 SQIVND (reference sequence). This CDR3 is CASSIKDSSNTGELFF. The DNA of the CDR3 is TGTGCCAGTAGTATTAAAGACAGTTCGAACACCGGGGAGCTGTTTTTT.

The chain links TRBV28 to TRBJ1-5, with D possibly TRBD1 on 5 matching bases. V shed 3 bases and J shed 4 bases, with 13 bases lying between them. The germline V gene encodes CDR1 MDHEN and CDR2 SYDVKM. The CDR3 is 15 residues long. CDR3 residues: CASSFWGRVNQPQHF. Here the CDR3 DNA reads TGTGCCAGCAGTTTTTGGGGGAGGGTTAATCAGCCCCAGCATTTT. Drawing the rest from reference TRBV28 and TRBJ1-5, the complete variable domain is DVKVTQSSRYLVKRTGEKVFLECVQDMDHENMFWYRQDPGLGLRLIYFSYDVKMKEKGDIPEGYSVSREKKERFSLILESASTNQTSMYLCASSFWGRVNQPQHFGDGTRLSIL.

The V and J genes are TRBV7-9 and TRBJ1-3, with a weak D call TRBD1 (5 bases). The CDR3 sequence is 14 residues long. V was clipped by 1 base and J by 7 bases, with 11 bases between them. The germline V gene encodes CDR1 SEHNR and CDR2 FQNEAQ (reference sequence). The DNA for the CDR3 is TGTGCCAGCAGCTTAGTTGACGGGGGGAACACCATATATTTT. Translating it yields CASSLVDGGNTIYF.

The V and J genes are TRBV28 and TRBJ2-7, with a tentative D call TRBD2 (7 bases). CDR3 length: 14 residues. The germline V and J ends were trimmed by 7 bases and 4 bases, with 17 bases remaining between them. Germline V gene sequence: CDR1 MDHEN, CDR2 SYDVKM. The CDR3: CASTKPGGGYEQYF. For the CDR3, the DNA is TGTGCCAGCACAAAACCGGGGGGCGGGTACGAGCAGTACTTC.

This sequence joins TRBV7-9 and TRBJ1-6, with unresolved D. Looked up from germline, CDR1 is SEHNR and CDR2 is FQNEAQ (reference sequence). V lost 1 base and J lost 7, with 17 bases in between. The CDR3 is made up of 17 amino acids. CDR3 in DNA: TGTGCCAGCAGCTTAGAGCGTGGCGGACGGCTGAATTCACCCCTCCACTTT. It is translated as CASSLERGGRLNSPLHF. Full variable domain (rest looked up from reference TRBV7-9 and TRBJ1-6): DTGVSQNPRHKITKRGQNVTFRCDPISEHNRLYWYRQTLGQGPEFLTYFQNEAQLEKSRLLSDRFSAERPKGSFSTLEIQRTEQGDSAMYLCASSLERGGRLNSPLHFGNGTRLTVT.